These 2 T cell receptor beta chains share one sample of origin, sequenced in a study of post-analysis software for immune sequencing data. General study results and limits: Among a few TRBV segments more frequent in patients than controls were TRBV5-6, TRBV5-1 and TRBV20-1.

These receptors' antigens are unknown. The authors incorporated unique molecular identifiers into the TCR beta cDNA libraries. MiXCR was run by TCRdb on the PCR reads, yielding one entry per CDR3 protein. The repertoire includes fewer than 850,000 distinct CDR3 sequences, roughly 46% of them detected once, and 4.9% sits in the top ten. The sequenced sample was blood. The receptors stem from a girl aged 5-17 years with multiple sclerosis.

V gene TRBV29-1 combines with J gene TRBJ2-1, with D unclear. Germline lookup yields CDR1 SQVTM and CDR2 ANQGSEA. The CDR3 is 14 amino acids. The V and J ends lost 3 bases and 4 bases respectively, with 13 bases between them. CDR3 loop: CSVEATRTYNEQFF. CDR3 sequence (DNA): TGCAGCGTTGAGGCGACGCGAACATACAATGAGCAGTTCTTC.

The chain joins TRBV7-6 to TRBJ2-7; D possibly corresponds to TRBD2 (6 bases). The J call is uncertain, as TRBJ2-5 better fits the DNA end. Germline V gene sequence: CDR1 SGHVS, CDR2 FNYEAQ. The CDR3 totals 15 residues. DNA for the CDR3: TGTGCCAGCAGCTCCGGAGAGGGGAGGAGGGAGACCCAGTACTTC. This sequence encodes CASSSGEGRRETQYF.